The rows below give T cell receptor beta chains drawn from one sample of a study of cytomegalovirus exposure and HLA in healthy donors. Profiling relied on immunoSEQ multiplex PCR, and the TCRdb table lists in-frame clones only, not all of them. This sample has roughly 140,000 clones, with less than 65% found just once. Sequences were obtained from PBMCs. Receptor source: a woman in her thirties in good health and CMV-seropositive. Both conserved end residues are part of each CDR3. The D gene is left open where the match is weak. Not all rows give a size; the values are once, few, many and, for expanded clones, a class.

TRBJ2-3,NA,TRBD1,TRBV7-3,TGTGCCAGCAGCTCCGGCCCTTTGGGGACAGGGACAGATACGCAGTATTTT,CASSSGPLGTGTDTQYF
TRBJ1-1,NA,TRBD1,TRBV7-8,TGTGCCAGCAGCGCTGGGACAGGGCACACTGAAGCTTTCTTT,CASSAGTGHTEAFF
TRBJ1-6,NA,TRBD1,TRBV6-1,TGTGCCAGCAGTGAACAAAGGACAGGGGGTTCCATTAATTCACCCCTCCACTTT,CASSEQRTGGSINSPLHF
TRBJ1-2,NA,TRBD1,TRBV7-2,TGTGCCAGCAGCCCGAGGACAGGGGTAGGGGCTAACTATGGCTACACCTTC,CASSPRTGVGANYGYTF
TRBJ1-1,NA,NA,TRBV7-2,TGTGCCAGCAGCTTAGTAGGGCAGGGCGGCACTGAAGCTTTCTTT,CASSLVGQGGTEAFF
TRBJ1-1,NA,NA,TRBV11-3,TGTGCCAGCAGCTTAGGACGACAACTGGACACTGAAGCTTTCTTT,CASSLGRQLDTEAFF
TRBJ1-5,NA,NA,TRBV10-3,TGTGCCATCAGTGGAGTCGGGGGGCAGGGCGATCAGCCCCAGCATTTT,CAISGVGGQGDQPQHF
TRBJ2-5,few,NA,TRBV2,TGTGCCAGCAGTGGAGGGATTCCCCGGGAGACCCAGTACTTC,CASSGGIPRETQYF
TRBJ1-5,NA,TRBD1,TRBV30,TGTGCCTGGAGTTTCGGACAGGGCAAGGCTCAGCCCCAGCATTTT,CAWSFGQGKAQPQHF
TRBJ1-1,NA,NA,TRBV13,TGTGCCAGCAGCCCTTCTGCGGAGGATGAAGCTTTCTTT,CASSPSAEDEAFF
TRBJ1-5,NA,TRBD1,TRBV6-5,TGTGCCAGCAGTTACGACAGGGATCAGCCCCAGCATTTT,CASSYDRDQPQHF
TRBJ2-2,NA,NA,TRBV11-2,TGTGCCAGCAGCCGGGGACAGAACACCGGGGAGCTGTTTTTT,CASSRGQNTGELFF
TRBJ2-5,NA,NA,TRBV4-2,TGTGCCAGCAGCCCCGGTACGGGGGAGAGCCAGTACTTC,CASSPGTGESQYF
TRBJ1-2,few,TRBD1,TRBV30,TGTGCCCTGGCAAGCGGACAGGGGGCCTATGGCTACACCTTC,CALASGQGAYGYTF
TRBJ2-7,NA,NA,TRBV5-1,TGCGCCAGCAGCTCCCCGGTCTACGAGCAGTACTTC,CASSSPVYEQYF
TRBJ2-7,once,TRBD2,TRBV29-1,TGCAGCGTTGTCCGGGAGGGCCGTTACGAGCAGTACTTC,CSVVREGRYEQYF
TRBJ1-6,NA,TRBD1,TRBV27,TGTGCCAGCAGTTTAGGACAGGGTACTTCACCCCTCCACTTT,CASSLGQGTSPLHF
TRBJ1-2,few,NA,TRBV9,TGTGCCAGCAGCGTAGCCCCTAATAACTATGGCTACACCTTC,CASSVAPNNYGYTF
TRBJ2-2,NA,TRBD2,TRBV7-7,TGTGCCAGCAGCTTTAGCGGGACCACCGGGGAGCTGTTTTTT,CASSFSGTTGELFF
TRBJ1-2,NA,TRBD1,TRBV19,TGTGCCAGTAGTGATCGACCGGGACAGGGGAGCAATGGCTACACCTTC,CASSDRPGQGSNGYTF
TRBJ2-5,few,NA,TRBV13,TGTGCCAGCAGCCAAGGGGAAGAGACCCAGTACTTC,CASSQGEETQYF
TRBJ2-1,NA,TRBD1,TRBV5-6,TGTGCCAGCAGCTCACCACAGGGGCCCGCGGTGGGCAATGAGCAGTTCTTC,CASSSPQGPAVGNEQFF
TRBJ2-3,NA,TRBD1,TRBV9,TGTGCCAGCAGCCCCTCCCAGGGGGCAGCGGATACGCAGTATTTT,CASSPSQGAADTQYF
TRBJ2-2,few,NA,TRBV6-5,TGTGCCAGCAGTCCTCCGAACACCGGGGAGCTGTTTTTT,CASSPPNTGELFF
TRBJ1-6,NA,NA,TRBV5-1,TGCGCCAGCAGCCTAGGGGGTACCTATAATTCACCCCTCCACTTT,CASSLGGTYNSPLHF
TRBJ1-1,few,NA,TRBV27,TGTGCCAGCAGTGCAAACAGGCTACTGAACACTGAAGCTTTCTTT,CASSANRLLNTEAFF
TRBJ2-7,NA,TRBD2,TRBV10-1,TGCGCCAGCAGTGAGTGGCGGGGGGCCTCCTACGAGCAGTACTTC,CASSEWRGASYEQYF
TRBJ1-5,NA,NA,TRBV7-9,TGTGCCAGCAGCTTGACATCTAGCAATCAGCCCCAGCATTTT,CASSLTSSNQPQHF
TRBJ2-3,NA,NA,TRBV5-1,TGCGCCAGCGTTAAGACTAGGCTCACAGATACGCAGTATTTT,CASVKTRLTDTQYF
TRBJ1-1,few,NA,TRBV7-9,TGTGCCAGCAGCTTAAGGGGGGGTCTCACTGAAGCTTTCTTT,CASSLRGGLTEAFF
TRBJ1-4,NA,NA,TRBV7-9,TGTGCCAGCAGCTGGGGGGATAGGATAACTAATGAAAAACTGTTTTTT,CASSWGDRITNEKLFF
TRBJ1-2,NA,TRBD1,TRBV9,TGTGCCAGCAGCACGACATCATCAGGGGGAAGGGATGGCTACACCTTC,CASSTTSSGGRDGYTF
TRBJ1-2,once,NA,TRBV7-8,TGTGCCAGCAGCTCCCCTTCAGGGCCAGCTAACTATGGCTACACCTTC,CASSSPSGPANYGYTF
TRBJ1-1,NA,NA,TRBV10-3,TGTGCCATCAGTGAGTCAGACAGAATACGTCTGGGGGCCACTGAAGCTTTCTTT,CAISESDRIRLGATEAFF
TRBJ1-2,NA,TRBD1,TRBV5-8,TGTGCCAGCAGTAAGACAGGGACCTATGGCTACACCTTC,CASSKTGTYGYTF
TRBJ2-1,NA,TRBD2,TRBV30,TGTGCCTGGGGGACCGTGGCGGGAGTATCTTTGTATGAGCAGTTCTTC,CAWGTVAGVSLYEQFF
TRBJ2-7,NA,TRBD1,TRBV6-1,TGTGCCAGCAGAAGGACAGGGGACTACGAGCAGTACTTC,CASRRTGDYEQYF
TRBJ2-1,NA,NA,TRBV9,TGTGCCAGCAGCTCCTGGGGAGACAATGAGCAGTTCTTC,CASSSWGDNEQFF